The 10 T cell receptor beta chains in this list originate from one sample, sequenced in a study of blood T cells in healthy people across ages. Together with a sample-barcoded 5' primer, a J-beta primer mix was included in a second PCR lasting about 7 to 11 cycles. TCRdb called the 5' RACE reads again in MiXCR, with one record for every CDR3 protein. The table has over 600,000 distinct CDR3 sequences, 46% seen once. The sequenced sample was blood. The receptors originated from a man older than 75 in good health.

This clonotype was seen once. The chain is built from TRBV28 and TRBJ2-1; TRBD2 matches 14 bases. The CDR3 loop spans 19 amino acids. CDR1 MDHEN and CDR2 SYDVKM come from the germline V gene. The ends lost 5 bases at V and 4 bases at J; junction bases unmatched: 13. Here the CDR3 DNA reads TGTGCCAGCAGTCCGTTTCCGGGACTAGCGGGAGACCTATACAATGAGCAGTTCTTC. The encoded protein is CASSPFPGLAGDLYNEQFF.

This CDR3 reads CASSLSGSRSNSPLHF. The CDR3 region has the DNA TGTGCCAGCAGCCTTTCAGGGTCTCGTAGCAATTCACCCCTCCACTTT. The gene calls are TRBV28 and TRBJ1-6; D is perhaps TRBD1 (5 bases). The CDR3 is 16 amino acids. CDR1 is MDHEN, CDR2 SYDVKM, per germline. Trimming stripped 6 bases from V and 7 bases from J, with 19 bases between.

The genes are TRBV12-3 or TRBV12-4 and TRBJ2-5, with no clear D. The ends were cut back, 6 bases at V and 2 bases at J, with 16 bases in the middle. This CDR3 spans 15 amino acids. In nucleotides, the CDR3 is TGTGCCAGCAGCCAACAAGGCTTCCCGCAAGAGACCCAGTACTTC. Translated, it gives CASSQQGFPQETQYF.

This clonotype was detected many times. The chain combines TRBV29-1 with TRBJ2-7; 8 bases agree with TRBD2. The CDR3 has 13 amino acids. Losses at the gene ends were 6 bases for V and 6 bases for J; bases not matched to a gene: 10. CDR1 SQVTM and CDR2 ANQGSEA come from the germline V gene. CDR3: CSVDLAGTGEQYF. CDR3 nucleotides: TGCAGCGTAGACTTAGCGGGGACGGGCGAGCAGTACTTC.

The chain uses TRBV21-1 and TRBJ2-5; the table's D call of TRBD1 was not tested on the DNA. TRBV21-1 is a listed pseudogene. The CDR3 has 14 amino acids. CDR3 region: CASSKGAGRETQYF. The CDR3 nucleotides read TGTGCCAGCAGCAAAGGGGCAGGGCGGGAGACCCAGTACTTC.

Remarks on this clonotype: At one boundary the junction diverges from the germline segment, which might be a read error. V usage is TRBV12-3 or TRBV12-4 and J usage is TRBJ2-5; D possibly corresponds to TRBD1 (6 bases). The CDR3 contains 14 residues. The CDR3 is CASNLGGKQETQYF. The CDR3 DNA reads TGTGCCAGCAATTTAGGGGGAAAACAAGAGACCCAGTACTTC.

This clonotype was found many times. The chain combines TRBV28 with TRBJ1-1, with a possible D match to TRBD1 (5 bases). Trimming cost V 2 bases and J 4 bases, with 17 bases left between them. This CDR3 has 16 residues. Germline CDR1 reads MDHEN; CDR2 reads SYDVKM. The chain's CDR3 is CASSLRPRGLSTEAFF. The CDR3 DNA reads TGTGCCAGCAGTTTACGCCCCCGGGGGTTGAGCACTGAAGCTTTCTTT. Filled out from reference TRBV28 and TRBJ1-1, the complete variable domain reads DVKVTQSSRYLVKRTGEKVFLECVQDMDHENMFWYRQDPGLGLRLIYFSYDVKMKEKGDIPEGYSVSREKKERFSLILESASTNQTSMYLCASSLRPRGLSTEAFFGQGTRLTVV.

CDR3 amino acids: CNAGKGANEQYF. CDR3 bases: TGCAACGCCGGTAAGGGAGCGAACGAGCAGTACTTC. This chain uses TRBV29-1 with TRBJ2-7; D perhaps matches TRBD2 (5 bases). CDR3 length: 12 residues. CDR1 is SQVTM and CDR2 is ANQGSEA in the germline V gene.

This clonotype has a handful of counts. The V call is TRBV5-6, the J call TRBJ2-3, with a tentative D call TRBD2 (6 bases). The CDR3 is 15 residues long. Germline V gene sequence: CDR1 SGHDT, CDR2 YYEEEE. V shed 1 base and J shed 2 bases, with 11 bases lying between them. CDR3 in amino acids: CASSLLGGNTDTQYF. The DNA for the CDR3 is TGTGCCAGCAGCTTGCTCGGCGGGAACACAGATACGCAGTATTTT.

This clonotype was observed a handful of times. This chain uses TRBV7-3 with TRBJ2-5; D not certain. CDR3 length: 16 residues. Germline values: CDR1 SGHTA, CDR2 FQGTGA. Trimming removed 4 bases at V and 5 bases at J, with 20 bases between. CDR3 in DNA: TGTGCCAGCAGCTCCGCCAGTGGCCTTCTTAAGGAGACCCAGTACTTC. It yields the protein CASSSASGLLKETQYF.